This T cell receptor beta chain was documented in a study of blood T cell repertoires in COVID-19 (dated by TCRdb to the early 2020s). Broadly, across the study: The collaborator samples originated in the United States, Italy and Spain and spanned the acute and convalescent phases of COVID-19. The prospective study material was composed of cDNA or gDNA derived from T cells, B-cell-depleted T cells, or PBMCs. Subjects who had been exposed to COVID-19, were actively infected with it, or had recovered from it provided the deeply sampled blood TCRbeta repertoires that made up the dataset. The repertoires were released in a freely available public database intended as a resource for research on the immune response to SARS-CoV-2. The samples were drawn from two sources: the first 160 participants of the ongoing ImmuneRACE study, and about 1,300 subjects contributed by 6 global collaborators. Sample metadata almost always included a de-identified subject ID, COVID-19 status, age in years and sex. HLA class I and class II types, where available, came from metadata supplied by the sample provider rather than from assay-based typing.

TCRbeta CDR3 regions were amplified from genomic DNA using the immunoSEQ Assay, a bias-controlled multiplex PCR. Regarding the original processing steps: The number of nucleated cells in each sample was estimated by amplification of reference gene primers within the assay. To quantify the absolute abundance of each unique TCRbeta CDR3 rearrangement, sequence reads were collapsed and filtered. For each sample, productive Simpson clonality was calculated as the square root of Simpson's diversity index across productive rearrangements. TCRdb took over this immuneACCESS table, retaining in-frame rearrangements with V and J assigned. Such tables are incomplete; in checked studies, under half of the missing clones stem from an unresolved V gene, and the remainder is unexplained. V, J and clone size were drawn from that table, and D and trimming were deduced from the DNA. Within this sample are under 75,000 clones, with more than 85% of them counted one time only. Of the sample, 4.6% falls within the top ten clones.

To note about this clone: Its target antigen remains unknown. No clone much larger than this one lies a single base away; base qualities are absent.

The germline V gene yields SGHTS for CDR1 and YDEGEE for CDR2. Inclusive of the bounding cysteine and phenylalanine, the CDR3 is 19 residues long. The only DNA kept is the CDR3, 57 bases in frame from the first base. Trimming removed 5 bases from V and 4 bases from J, leaving 27 bases between the germline ends. Collaborating institutions collected whole blood in K2EDTA tubes following their own protocols. For TCRbeta analysis, collaborators shipped samples as frozen whole blood, isolated PBMCs, or DNA extracted from either of those sample types. Results and caveats for the whole study, not just this receptor: The amount of clinical and demographic metadata varied by source and participant and was provided uncurated.

The chain was built from TRBV5-8 and TRBJ2-2; no confident D gene assignment can be made. This TCR was sampled from a man in his fifties with active COVID-19. Sequencing was done on a sample of peripheral blood. CDR3 loop: CASRALSLYDARFTGELFF. The base sequence is TGTGCCAGCAGGGCCCTCTCCTTATACGATGCCAGGTTCACCGGGGAGCTGTTTTTT.